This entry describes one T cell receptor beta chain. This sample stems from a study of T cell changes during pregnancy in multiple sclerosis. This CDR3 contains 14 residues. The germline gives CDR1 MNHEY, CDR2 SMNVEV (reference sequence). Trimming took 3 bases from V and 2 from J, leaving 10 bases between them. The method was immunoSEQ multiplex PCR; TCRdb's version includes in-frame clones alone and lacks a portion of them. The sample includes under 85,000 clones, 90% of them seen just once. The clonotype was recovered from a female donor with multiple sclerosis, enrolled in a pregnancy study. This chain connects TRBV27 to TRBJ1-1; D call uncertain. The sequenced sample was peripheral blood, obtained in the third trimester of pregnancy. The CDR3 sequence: CASSFRHSNTEAFF. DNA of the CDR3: TGTGCCAGCAGTTTCAGGCACTCTAACACTGAAGCTTTCTTT.